These 30 T cell receptor beta chains were all obtained from the same sample, sequenced in a study of T cells after yellow fever vaccination. Each CDR3 protein gets one entry after TCRdb re-called the 5' RACE reads with MiXCR. The sample carries just under 600,000 distinct CDR3 sequences, roughly 14% recorded once. Sequenced material: PBMCs, taken on the day of the yellow fever booster vaccination. Every receptor here comes from a young man who received the YFV17D yellow fever vaccine.

This clonotype showed up many times. The rearrangement links TRBV2 to TRBJ2-5; D not resolved. V lost 9 bases, J lost 4 bases, and 15 bases lay in between. The CDR3 length is 13 residues. Germline lookup yields CDR1 SNHLY and CDR2 FYNNEI. CDR3 DNA: TGTGCCAGTCTGCTAGACGCTTTAGAGACCCAGTACTTC. Residues: CASLLDALETQYF.

The chain combines TRBV7-2 with TRBJ2-3, with D perhaps matching TRBD1 (5 bases). This CDR3 is built from 15 residues. V was cut by 1 base and J by 2 bases, with 10 bases left in between. Germline lookup yields CDR1 SGHTA and CDR2 FQGNSA. The DNA for the CDR3 is TGTGCCAGCAGCTTAGATACAGGTCCCACAGATACGCAGTATTTT. It encodes CASSLDTGPTDTQYF.

This clonotype was counted a few times. Written as DNA, the CDR3 is TGTGCCAGCAGTTTAGTCAGAACAAATTCACCCCTCCACTTT. This codes for CASSLVRTNSPLHF. The chain combines TRBV27 with TRBJ1-6; D is unclear. Deletions cut 2 bases from V and 7 bases from J, with 9 bases between. Germline V gene sequence: CDR1 MNHEY, CDR2 SMNVEV (reference sequence). The CDR3 has 14 amino acids.

This clonotype appeared a few times. Its ends do not fully match the called genes, so a read error is possible. The genes are TRBV7-7 and TRBJ2-1, with D possibly matching TRBD2 (5 bases). Looked up from germline, CDR1 is SSHAT and CDR2 is FNYEAQ (reference sequence). There are 12 residues in the CDR3. CDR3 residues: CASSLPAGEQFF. Written as DNA, the CDR3 is TGTGCTAGCAGCTTACCGGCGGGTGAGCAGTTCTTC.

This clonotype was counted a few times. This sequence joins TRBV5-1 and TRBJ2-5; TRBD2 aligns across 11 bases. The CDR3 sequence is 17 residues long. The germline CDR1 and CDR2 sequences are SGHRS and YFSETQ. The junction had 7 bases not matched to a gene; V was cut back by 0 bases and J by 3 bases. The CDR3 region has the DNA TGCGCCAGCAGCTTGGCCCTGACTAGCGGGATTGAAGAGACCCAGTACTTC. Its protein product is CASSLALTSGIEETQYF.

V usage is TRBV5-1 and J usage is TRBJ1-3, with D hard to call. Per the germline V gene, CDR1 is SGHRS and CDR2 is YFSETQ. Trimming took off 5 bases at V and 2 bases at J, with 8 bases between the two ends. The length of the CDR3 is 13 residues. CDR3: CASRERTGNTIYF. The CDR3 DNA follows: TGCGCCAGCAGGGAAAGGACTGGAAACACCATATATTTT. Using reference TRBV5-1 and TRBJ1-3 for the parts outside the CDR3, the full variable domain is KAGVTQTPRYLIKTRGQQVTLSCSPISGHRSVSWYQQTPGQGLQFLFEYFSETQRNKGNFPGRFSGRQFSNSRSEMNVSTLELGDSALYLCASRERTGNTIYFGEGSWLTVV.

Only a few counts were recorded for this clonotype. The rearrangement links TRBV7-2 to TRBJ2-2; D is unresolved. Germline V gene data show CDR1 as SGHTA and CDR2 as FQGNSA. V lost 4 bases and J 0 bases, leaving 9 bases between the germline ends. The CDR3 runs 15 residues. The chain's CDR3 is CASSWSSTNTGELFF. The DNA for the CDR3 is TGTGCCAGCAGCTGGTCCTCGACGAACACCGGGGAGCTGTTTTTT.

The table lists this clonotype with a few counts. The chain has TRBV10-3 and TRBJ2-1, with TRBD2 matching 7 bases. This CDR3 is 16 amino acids long. Germline CDR1 is ENHRY and CDR2 is SYGVKD. With V trimmed by 2 bases and J by 9 bases, 13 bases remained unmatched. CDR3 loop: CAISERWASGNGEQFF. Written as DNA, the CDR3 is TGTGCCATCAGTGAGCGGTGGGCTAGCGGCAACGGTGAGCAGTTCTTC.

This clonotype was picked up a small number of times. The V gene is TRBV5-1, the J gene TRBJ2-1; 11 bases match TRBD2. Germline assignment: CDR1 SGHRS and CDR2 YFSETQ. The length of the CDR3 is 17 residues. Trimming took 1 base from V and 6 from J; bases not matched to a gene: 9. The CDR3 spells CASSLLASGRIGNEQFF. The CDR3 bases are TGCGCCAGCAGCTTGCTGGCTAGCGGGAGGATAGGCAATGAGCAGTTCTTC.

CDR3 sequence reads: CASSLSPGDTQYF. CDR3 DNA: TGTGCCAGCAGCCTGAGCCCCGGAGATACGCAGTATTTT. The chain employs TRBV11-2 and TRBJ2-3, with D unresolved. V was trimmed by 5 bases and J by 5 bases, leaving 11 bases between them. This CDR3 comprises 13 residues. Per the germline V gene, CDR1 is SGHAT and CDR2 is FQNNGV.

The genes are TRBV3-1 and TRBJ2-7, with D possibly being TRBD2 (6 bases). With 9 bases removed from V and 6 bases from J, the gap between germline ends came to 15 bases. CDR1 and CDR2 (germline): LGHDT, YNNKEL (reference sequence). This CDR3 comprises 12 residues. The chain's CDR3 is CAREGGRCEQYF. CDR3 sequence (DNA): TGTGCCAGAGAGGGAGGTCGTTGCGAGCAGTACTTC.

V usage is TRBV7-6 and J usage is TRBJ2-7; 11 nucleotides agree with TRBD2. This CDR3 has 16 amino acids. Unmatched junction bases numbered 10, after V lost 2 bases and J lost 7 bases. The germline CDR1 and CDR2 sequences are SGHVS and FNYEAQ. CDR3: CASSLIGTSGPGEQYF. As DNA, the CDR3 is TGTGCCAGCAGCTTAATCGGGACTAGCGGTCCGGGAGAGCAGTACTTC. The full variable domain, rest sourced from reference TRBV7-6 and TRBJ2-7, is GAGVSQSPRYKVTKRGQDVALRCDPISGHVSLYWYRQALGQGPEFLTYFNYEAQQDKSGLPNDRFSAERPEGSISTLTIQRTEQRDSAMYRCASSLIGTSGPGEQYFGPGTRLTVT.

This clonotype was detected ten times or more. The chain couples TRBV11-2 to TRBJ2-7, with 8 bases aligning to TRBD2. Trimming at V came to 3 bases and at J to 5 bases, leaving 0 bases not matched to a gene. CDR3 length: 12 amino acids. Germline CDR1 SGHAT, CDR2 FQNNGV. The CDR3 reads CASSFGRDEQYF. The CDR3 region has the DNA TGTGCCAGCAGCTTCGGGAGGGACGAGCAGTACTTC.

This clonotype was picked up a small number of times. This sequence joins TRBV5-1 and TRBJ2-2; TRBD1 might be the D (6 bases). CDR1 is SGHRS and CDR2 is YFSETQ in the germline V gene. The CDR3 is 14 amino acids. V dropped 3 bases and J dropped 0 bases, with 6 bases sitting between them. The chain's CDR3 is CASSWTANTGELFF. In DNA, the CDR3 is TGCGCCAGCAGCTGGACAGCGAACACCGGGGAGCTGTTTTTT. Variable domain in full (rest from reference TRBV5-1 and TRBJ2-2): KAGVTQTPRYLIKTRGQQVTLSCSPISGHRSVSWYQQTPGQGLQFLFEYFSETQRNKGNFPGRFSGRQFSNSRSEMNVSTLELGDSALYLCASSWTANTGELFFGEGSRLTVL.

This chain links TRBV7-2 with TRBJ1-6, with D uncertain. V shed 2 bases and J shed 9 bases, with 14 bases lying between them. The CDR3 sequence is 15 residues long. Germline-derived CDR1 and CDR2 are SGHTA and FQGNSA. The CDR3 nucleotides are TGTGCCAGCAGCTTAAGCCGGCCGAGGAGTTCACCCCTCCACTTT. Its protein is CASSLSRPRSSPLHF.

The V gene is TRBV6-1, the J gene TRBJ1-2; D perhaps matches TRBD1 (5 bases). The V gene lost 5 bases and the J gene lost 0 bases, with 13 bases spanning the gap. The CDR3 runs to 15 residues. Germline loops: CDR1 MNHNS, CDR2 SASEGT. The CDR3 loop is CASSSGGSANYGYTF. CDR3 coding DNA: TGTGCCAGCAGTAGTGGGGGGTCAGCTAACTATGGCTACACCTTC.

This clonotype was seen more than once but under ten times. This sequence joins TRBV13 and TRBJ2-6, with D possibly matching TRBD1 (6 bases). The CDR3 is made up of 16 amino acids. Trimming removed 2 bases from V and 4 bases from J, with 12 bases in between. Germline loops: CDR1 PRHDT, CDR2 FYEKMQ (reference sequence). Here the CDR3 DNA reads TGTGCCAGCAGCTTAATGGTCCAGGGGGGGGCCAACGTCCTGACTTTC. As protein: CASSLMVQGGANVLTF.

V and J are TRBV6-5 and TRBJ2-5, with 10 bases lining up with TRBD2. V lost 1 base and J lost 3; bases outside the gene matches: 2. Germline V gives CDR1 MNHEY, CDR2 SVGAGI. This CDR3 is 15 amino acids long. The CDR3 DNA reads as TGTGCCAGCAGTTACTGGCTAGCGGGAGAAGAGACCCAGTACTTC. Amino acid sequence: CASSYWLAGEETQYF.

The rearrangement joins TRBV6-5 to TRBJ2-1; D is possibly TRBD1 (5 bases). V lost 1 base and J 8 bases, leaving 12 bases between the germline ends. This CDR3 region has 14 residues. Germline V gene lookup returns CDR1 MNHEY and CDR2 SVGAGI. This CDR3 is CASSYLGPGDEQFF. As DNA, the CDR3 is TGTGCCAGCAGTTACTTGGGGCCCGGAGATGAGCAGTTCTTC.

This clonotype was recorded a few times. The V and J genes are TRBV12-3 or TRBV12-4 and TRBJ2-5, with D maybe TRBD2 (6 bases). This CDR3 spans 15 amino acids. V was shortened by 3 bases and J by 1 base, with 12 bases between the two germline ends. CDR3 in amino acids: CASSLEGGIQETQYF. CDR3 bases: TGTGCCAGCAGTTTGGAGGGTGGGATCCAAGAGACCCAGTACTTC.

The gene calls are TRBV20-1 and TRBJ2-4; D is ambiguous. The CDR3 covers 15 residues. Germline CDR1 is DFQATT and CDR2 is SNEGSKA (reference sequence). Trimming took off 3 bases at V and 0 bases at J, with 12 bases between the two ends. The CDR3 loop is CSASHFRLAKNIQYF. CDR3 bases: TGCAGTGCTAGTCACTTCCGGCTAGCCAAAAACATTCAGTACTTC.

The chain couples TRBV9 to TRBJ2-1; D remains unclear. The CDR3 covers 14 residues. Germline CDR1 SGDLS, CDR2 YYNGEE. V dropped 0 bases and J dropped 5 bases, with 9 bases sitting between them. The CDR3 nucleotides are TGTGCCAGCAGCGTAGCTACTGGGGACAATGAGCAGTTCTTC. Translation gives CASSVATGDNEQFF. The full variable domain, in which reference TRBV9 and TRBJ2-1 provide the parts outside the CDR3, is DSGVTQTPKHLITATGQRVTLRCSPRSGDLSVYWYQQSLDQGLQFLIQYYNGEERAKGNILERFSAQQFPDLHSELNLSSLELGDSALYFCASSVATGDNEQFFGPGTRLTVL.

This clonotype occurred a few times. The V call is TRBV24-1, the J call TRBJ2-1, with D unclear. From germline, CDR1 is KGHDR and CDR2 SFDVKD. V lost 1 base, J lost 2 bases, and 14 bases lay in between. This CDR3 contains 17 residues. The CDR3 region is CATSDFRHKLAYNEQFF. The CDR3 coding sequence is TGTGCCACCAGTGATTTCCGGCACAAACTGGCCTACAATGAGCAGTTCTTC.

The chain has TRBV7-9 and TRBJ1-1; TRBD1 might be the D (5 bases). The CDR3 contains 14 residues. Trimming pared 3 bases from V and 4 bases from J, leaving 12 bases between. Germline V gene sequence: CDR1 SEHNR, CDR2 FQNEAQ (reference sequence). This CDR3 reads CASSFLRVTTEAFF. In DNA form, the CDR3 reads TGTGCCAGCAGCTTCCTCAGGGTCACCACTGAAGCTTTCTTT.

In its sample, this clonotype was seen a few times. The rearrangement uses TRBV20-1 and TRBJ2-1; tentatively, D is TRBD2 (6 bases). This CDR3 is 13 amino acids long. Trimming pared 5 bases from V and 3 bases from J, leaving 11 bases between. Germline assignment: CDR1 DFQATT and CDR2 SNEGSKA (reference sequence). The CDR3 DNA reads as TGCAGTGCTGAACGGACTATCTACAATGAGCAGTTCTTC. The encoded protein is CSAERTIYNEQFF.

This clonotype was seen only a few times. This chain links TRBV29-1 with TRBJ2-2, with TRBD2 matching 9 bases. The CDR3 extends over 14 amino acids. The V gene's germline CDR1 is SQVTM and CDR2 ANQGSEA. J gave up 0 bases and V 4 bases, and 0 bases lay outside the gene matches. The DNA of the CDR3 is TGCAGCGTTGGGACTAGCGCGAACACCGGGGAGCTGTTTTTT. Translated: CSVGTSANTGELFF.

In its sample, this clonotype was seen a few times. The chain employs TRBV7-9 and TRBJ2-1; TRBD2 agrees at 11 bases. This CDR3 comprises 14 residues. Germline V CDR1 and CDR2: SEHNR, FQNEAQ (reference sequence). Unmatched junction bases numbered 9, after V lost 10 bases and J lost 7 bases. The CDR3 spells CAIKLAGVQNEQFF. The CDR3 bases are TGTGCCATCAAACTAGCGGGAGTCCAAAATGAGCAGTTCTTC.

This clonotype has a handful of counts. V usage is TRBV24-1 and J usage is TRBJ2-5; 11 bases agree with TRBD2. The CDR3 covers 16 residues. Germline V gene lookup returns CDR1 KGHDR and CDR2 SFDVKD. The V segment lost 4 bases and the J segment 5 bases; nucleotides outside the gene matches: 8. This CDR3 reads CATSEPLAGGGETQYF. In nucleotides, the CDR3 is TGTGCCACCAGTGAGCCCCTAGCGGGAGGAGGGGAGACCCAGTACTTC.

This clonotype was detected ten times or more. CDR3 residues: CASSLGANNEQFF. Written as DNA, the CDR3 is TGTGCCAGCAGCTTAGGGGCTAACAATGAGCAGTTCTTC. V gene TRBV7-3 combines with J gene TRBJ2-1, with D tentatively TRBD1 (5 bases). The CDR3 length is 13 residues. Germline V gives CDR1 SGHTA, CDR2 FQGTGA. V dropped 2 bases and J dropped 5 bases, with 7 bases sitting between them.

This chain uses TRBV2 with TRBJ2-1, with D possibly being TRBD1 (5 bases). Germline assignment: CDR1 SNHLY and CDR2 FYNNEI. The CDR3 covers 12 residues. The V end lost 5 bases, the J end lost 11 bases, and 13 bases lay between the germline ends. CDR3 sequence: CASSYLGVQQFF. The CDR3 bases are TGTGCCAGCAGTTACCTAGGGGTTCAGCAGTTCTTC.